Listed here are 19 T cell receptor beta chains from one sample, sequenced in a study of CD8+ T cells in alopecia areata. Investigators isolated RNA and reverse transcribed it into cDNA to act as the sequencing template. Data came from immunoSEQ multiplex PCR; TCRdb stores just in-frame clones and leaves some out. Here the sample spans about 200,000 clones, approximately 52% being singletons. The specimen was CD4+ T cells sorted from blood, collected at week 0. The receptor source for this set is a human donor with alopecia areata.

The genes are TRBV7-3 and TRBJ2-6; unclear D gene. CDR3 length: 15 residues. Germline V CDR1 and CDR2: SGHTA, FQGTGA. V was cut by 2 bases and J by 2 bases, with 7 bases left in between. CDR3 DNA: TGTGCCAGCAGCTTATACAAGGCTGGGGCCAACGTCCTGACTTTC. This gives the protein CASSLYKAGANVLTF. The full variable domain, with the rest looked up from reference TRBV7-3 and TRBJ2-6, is GAGVSQTPSNKVTEKGKYVELRCDPISGHTALYWYRQSLGQGPEFLIYFQGTGAADDSGLPNDRFFAVRPEGSVSTLKIQRTERGDSAVYLCASSLYKAGANVLTFGAGSRLTVL.

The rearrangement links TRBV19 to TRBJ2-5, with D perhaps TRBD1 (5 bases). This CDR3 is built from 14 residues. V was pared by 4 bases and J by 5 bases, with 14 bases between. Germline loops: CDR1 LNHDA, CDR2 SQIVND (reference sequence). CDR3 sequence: CASSKDSSWETQYF. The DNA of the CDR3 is TGTGCCAGTAGTAAAGACAGTTCGTGGGAGACCCAGTACTTC.

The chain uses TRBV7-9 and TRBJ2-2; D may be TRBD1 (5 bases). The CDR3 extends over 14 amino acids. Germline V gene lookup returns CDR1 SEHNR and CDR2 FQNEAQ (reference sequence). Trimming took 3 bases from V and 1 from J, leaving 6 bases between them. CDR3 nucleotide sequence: TGTGCCAGCAGCTTGCAGGGGAACACCGGGGAGCTGTTTTTT. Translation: CASSLQGNTGELFF.

DNA for the CDR3: TGCGCCAGCAGCCAACGGGATACGGAGACCCAGTACTTC. It translates to CASSQRDTETQYF. The rearrangement uses TRBV5-1 and TRBJ2-5; tentative D call: TRBD2 (5 bases). Deletions cut 4 bases from V and 5 bases from J, with 12 bases between. The CDR3 has 13 amino acids. Germline lookup yields CDR1 SGHRS and CDR2 YFSETQ. Filled out from reference TRBV5-1 and TRBJ2-5, the complete variable domain reads KAGVTQTPRYLIKTRGQQVTLSCSPISGHRSVSWYQQTPGQGLQFLFEYFSETQRNKGNFPGRFSGRQFSNSRSEMNVSTLELGDSALYLCASSQRDTETQYFGPGTRLLVL.

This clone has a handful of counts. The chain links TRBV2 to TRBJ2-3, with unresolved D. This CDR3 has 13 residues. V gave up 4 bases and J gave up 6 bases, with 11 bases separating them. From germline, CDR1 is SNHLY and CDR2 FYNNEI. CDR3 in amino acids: CASSVSTSDTQYF. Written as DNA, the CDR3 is TGTGCCAGCAGTGTCTCGACTTCGGATACGCAGTATTTT.

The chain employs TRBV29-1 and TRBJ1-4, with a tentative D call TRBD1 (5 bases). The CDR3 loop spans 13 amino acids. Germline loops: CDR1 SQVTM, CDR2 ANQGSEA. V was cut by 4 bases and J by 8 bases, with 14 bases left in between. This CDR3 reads CSVGQGLREKLFF. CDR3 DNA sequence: TGCAGCGTTGGTCAGGGTTTGAGGGAAAAACTGTTTTTT.

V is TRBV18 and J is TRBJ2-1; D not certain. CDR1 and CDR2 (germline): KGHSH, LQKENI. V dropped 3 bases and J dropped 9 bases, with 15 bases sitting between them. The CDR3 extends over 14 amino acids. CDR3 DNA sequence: TGTGCCAGCTCACCCACAAGTAGTTGGAGTGAGCAGTTCTTC. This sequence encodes CASSPTSSWSEQFF. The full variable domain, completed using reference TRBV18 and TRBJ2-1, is NAGVMQNPRHLVRRRGQEARLRCSPMKGHSHVYWYRQLPEEGLKFMVYLQKENIIDESGMPKERFSAEFPKEGPSILRIQQVVRGDSAAYFCASSPTSSWSEQFFGPGTRLTVL.

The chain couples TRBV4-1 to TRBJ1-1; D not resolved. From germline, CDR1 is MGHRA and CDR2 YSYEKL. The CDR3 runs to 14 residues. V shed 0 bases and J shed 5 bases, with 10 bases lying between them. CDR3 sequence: CASSQDGEGTEAFF. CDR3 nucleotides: TGCGCCAGCAGCCAAGATGGAGAAGGGACTGAAGCTTTCTTT.

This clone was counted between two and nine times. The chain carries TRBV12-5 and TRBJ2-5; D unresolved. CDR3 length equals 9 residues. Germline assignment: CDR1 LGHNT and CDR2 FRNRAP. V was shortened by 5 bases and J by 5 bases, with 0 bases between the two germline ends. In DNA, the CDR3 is TGTGCTAGTGGTGAGACCCAGTACTTC. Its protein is CASGETQYF. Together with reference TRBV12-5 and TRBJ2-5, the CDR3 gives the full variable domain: DARVTQTPRHKVTEMGQEVTMRCQPILGHNTVFWYRQTMMQGLELLAYFRNRAPLDDSGMPKDRFSAEMPDATLATLKIQPSEPRDSAVYFCASGETQYFGPGTRLLVL.

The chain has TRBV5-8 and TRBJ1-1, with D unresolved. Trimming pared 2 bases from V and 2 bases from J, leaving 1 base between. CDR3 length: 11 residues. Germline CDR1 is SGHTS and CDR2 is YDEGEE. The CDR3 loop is CASSFNTEAFF. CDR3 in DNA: TGTGCCAGCAGCTTCAACACTGAAGCTTTCTTT.

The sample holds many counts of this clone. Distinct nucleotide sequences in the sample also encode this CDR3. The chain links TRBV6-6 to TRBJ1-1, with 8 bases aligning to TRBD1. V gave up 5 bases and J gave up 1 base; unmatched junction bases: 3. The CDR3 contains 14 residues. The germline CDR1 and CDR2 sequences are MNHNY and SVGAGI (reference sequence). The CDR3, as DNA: TGTGCCAGCAGTACCGACAGGGGGAACACTGAAGCTTTCTTT. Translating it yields CASSTDRGNTEAFF.

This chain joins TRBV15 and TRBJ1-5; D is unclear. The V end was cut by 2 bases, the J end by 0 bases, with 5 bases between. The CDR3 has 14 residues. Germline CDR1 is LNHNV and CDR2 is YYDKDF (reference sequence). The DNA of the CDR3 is TGTGCCACCAGCAGACATTATAGCAATCAGCCCCAGCATTTT. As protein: CATSRHYSNQPQHF.

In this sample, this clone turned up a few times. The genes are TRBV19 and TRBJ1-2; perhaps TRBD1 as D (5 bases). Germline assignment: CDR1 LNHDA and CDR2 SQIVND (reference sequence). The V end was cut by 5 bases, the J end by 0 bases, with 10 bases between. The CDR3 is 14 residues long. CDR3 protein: CASSGGTANYGYTF. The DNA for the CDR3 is TGTGCCAGTAGTGGGGGGACGGCTAACTATGGCTACACCTTC.

CDR3 sequence reads: CASSQLDLIVSGNTIYF. DNA of the CDR3: TGCGCCAGCAGCCAACTAGACCTCATTGTCTCTGGAAACACCATATATTTT. The V and J genes are TRBV4-1 and TRBJ1-3; D is undetermined. The germline V and J ends were trimmed by 2 bases and 0 bases, with 14 bases remaining between them. Germline lookup yields CDR1 MGHRA and CDR2 YSYEKL. The CDR3 covers 17 residues.

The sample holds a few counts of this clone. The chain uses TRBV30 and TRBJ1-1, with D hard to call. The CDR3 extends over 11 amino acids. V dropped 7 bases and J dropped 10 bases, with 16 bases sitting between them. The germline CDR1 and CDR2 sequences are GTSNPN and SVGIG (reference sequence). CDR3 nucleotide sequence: TGTGCCTCCTCAAGGACTATGAGAGCTTTCTTT. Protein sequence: CASSRTMRAFF.

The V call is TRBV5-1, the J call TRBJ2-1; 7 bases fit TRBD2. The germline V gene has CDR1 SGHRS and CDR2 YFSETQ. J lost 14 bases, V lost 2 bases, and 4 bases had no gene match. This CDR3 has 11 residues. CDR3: CASSLSGVEFF. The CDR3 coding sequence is TGCGCCAGCAGCTTAAGCGGGGTGGAGTTCTTC. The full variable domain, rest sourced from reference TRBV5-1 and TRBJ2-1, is KAGVTQTPRYLIKTRGQQVTLSCSPISGHRSVSWYQQTPGQGLQFLFEYFSETQRNKGNFPGRFSGRQFSNSRSEMNVSTLELGDSALYLCASSLSGVEFFGPGTRLTVL.

The CDR3 protein is CASSLVGQGYNEQFF. CDR3 coding DNA: TGTGCCAGCAGCTTAGTCGGACAGGGCTACAATGAGCAGTTCTTC. The J gene is TRBJ2-1, the V gene TRBV11-2; TRBD1 matches 8 bases. Germline CDR1 is SGHAT and CDR2 is FQNNGV. This CDR3 has 15 amino acids. V shed 1 base, J shed 3 bases, and the junction held 2 bases outside the gene matches.

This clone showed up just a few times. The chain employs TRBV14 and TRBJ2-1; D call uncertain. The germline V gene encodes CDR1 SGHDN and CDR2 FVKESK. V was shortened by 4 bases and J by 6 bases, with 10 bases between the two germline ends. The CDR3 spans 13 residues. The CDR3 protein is CASSPLARNEQFF. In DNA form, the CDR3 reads TGTGCCAGCAGCCCCTTGGCCCGCAATGAGCAGTTCTTC.

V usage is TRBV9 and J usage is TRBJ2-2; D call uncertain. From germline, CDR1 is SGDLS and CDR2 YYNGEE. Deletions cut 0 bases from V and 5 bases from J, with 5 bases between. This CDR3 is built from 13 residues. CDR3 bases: TGTGCCAGCAGCGTAGGGGAAACCGGGGAGCTGTTTTTT. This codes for CASSVGETGELFF.